This is a list of T cell receptor beta chains from one sample in a study of blood T cells in healthy people across ages. TCRdb re-derived calls from the 5' RACE reads in MiXCR, one entry per CDR3 protein. Of over 1,300,000 distinct CDR3 sequences in the sample, 45% to 70% were seen once. Sequencing was done on a sample of blood. The receptors derive from a man aged 18 to 29 in good health. The CDR3 runs from the conserved cysteine through the conserved F or W. Fields, in order: V gene, J gene, CDR3 length, CDR3 protein.

>TRBV4-2|TRBJ1-2|15
CASSQRRQGAGGYTF
>TRBV27|TRBJ1-2|14
CASSPSPRTLGYTF
>TRBV4-3|TRBJ2-7|14
CASSHKQGTYEQYF
>TRBV4-3|TRBJ1-1|13
CASSLGWQGEAFF
>TRBV28|TRBJ1-6|15
CASSLYHGRNSPLHF
>TRBV10-2|TRBJ2-7|12
CASSERRLEQYF
>TRBV2|NA|14
CASSVSPGIYEQYF
>TRBV28|TRBJ2-5|14
CASSLWSRTETQYF
>TRBV18|TRBJ2-1|15
CASSSTSGSINEQFF
>TRBV20-1|TRBJ2-7|15
CSARDGCGGYYEQYF
>TRBV10-2|TRBJ2-7|13
CASSEDVTYEQYF
>TRBV10-3|TRBJ2-3|17
CAISLTRGGPRTDTQYF
>TRBV25-1|NA|13
CASTGSGSYEQYF
>TRBV27|TRBJ1-5|15
CASSLSTGINQPQHF
>TRBV20-1|TRBJ2-2|16
CSARDSLAGDTGELFF
>TRBV4-1|TRBJ1-5|15
CASSHSTGDYQPQHF
>TRBV5-1|TRBJ2-1|16
CASSPPSGGAYNEQFF
>TRBV4-1|TRBJ2-6|18
CASSQANRVGSGANVLTF
>TRBV7-2|TRBJ2-1|16
CASSPQGTGSYNEQFF
>TRBV2|TRBJ2-7|17
CASSFYAGTSGDYEQYF
>TRBV28|TRBJ1-2|13
CASRPAGTNGYTF
>TRBV4-2|TRBJ2-1|15
CASSPDARSYSEQFF
>TRBV2|TRBJ2-3|15
CASSEAGTPTDTQYF
>TRBV20-1|NA|10
CSARKDEQYF
>TRBV28|TRBJ2-2|11
CASSFYGELFF
>TRBV20-1|TRBJ2-3|13
CSASQGSPDTQYF
>TRBV6-5|TRBJ2-5|14
CASSLADLQETQYF
>TRBV4-3|TRBJ1-2|16
CASSQDPSAGWYGYTF
>TRBV4-1|NA|14
CASSQVTATYEQYF
>TRBV20-1|TRBJ1-2|14
CSASSPDRSYGYTF
>TRBV28|TRBJ2-3|15
CASSIIASESDTQYF
>TRBV4-2|TRBJ2-2|15
CASSQDFQGTGELFF
>TRBV29-1|TRBJ2-7|15
CSVENRMAGSCEQYF
>TRBV3-1|TRBJ2-7|19
CASSLKPGLAGRGSYEQYF
>TRBV12-3/TRBV12-4|TRBJ1-1|17
CALSWTGRNEGNTEAFF
>TRBV27|TRBJ2-2|16
CASRPRGHTNTGELFF
>TRBV18|TRBJ2-1|16
CASSPAPGTTYNEQFF
>TRBV5-1|TRBJ2-1|14
CASSLGTRNNEQFF
>TRBV5-1|TRBJ2-3|16
CASSLARQGSTDTQYF
>TRBV4-1|TRBJ2-7|13
CASSGAGSVEQYF
>TRBV12-3/TRBV12-4|TRBJ2-1|17
CASIPWGRTGTENEQFF
>TRBV14|TRBJ2-1|16
CASSQIRGGSYNEQFF
>TRBV4-1|TRBJ2-2|11
CASEGPGELFF